A single sample is the source of the 29 T cell receptor beta chains below, sequenced in a study of blood T cell repertoires in COVID-19. The data were produced by immunoSEQ multiplex PCR, yet TCRdb's version contains in-frame clones alone and is incomplete. This sample has a few hundred thousand clones, with approximately 85% found just once. Sequenced input: peripheral blood. These TCRs come from a human donor in a cohort sampled during active COVID-19.

V and J are TRBV19 and TRBJ1-6; D possibly corresponds to TRBD1 (5 bases). CDR1 and CDR2 from the germline V gene are LNHDA and SQIVND (reference sequence). This CDR3 contains 13 residues. V was clipped by 6 bases and J by 4 bases, with 7 bases between them. DNA of the CDR3: TGTGCCAGTAGGACAGCTTATAATTCACCCCTCCACTTT. This sequence encodes CASRTAYNSPLHF.

This chain connects TRBV2 to TRBJ1-1, with D perhaps matching TRBD1 (6 bases). CDR1 is SNHLY and CDR2 is FYNNEI in the germline V gene. V lost 6 bases to trimming and J lost 0 bases, with 14 bases between them. This CDR3 contains 15 residues. The chain's CDR3 is CASSRDILMNTEAFF. The CDR3, as DNA: TGTGCCAGCAGCCGGGACATTCTAATGAACACTGAAGCTTTCTTT.

The count of this clone is one. The chain carries TRBV5-1 and TRBJ2-2; D perhaps matches TRBD1 (6 bases). There are 17 residues in the CDR3. V was trimmed by 0 bases and J by 0 bases, leaving 12 bases between them. Germline CDR1 reads SGHRS; CDR2 reads YFSETQ. The CDR3 DNA reads TGCGCCAGCAGCTTGGCAGGGGACATGACGAACACCGGGGAGCTGTTTTTT. It specifies CASSLAGDMTNTGELFF.

The rearrangement uses TRBV27 and TRBJ1-2; weak D call: TRBD1 (6 bases). V was cut by 5 bases and J by 6 bases, with 19 bases left in between. Germline CDR1 is MNHEY and CDR2 is SMNVEV (reference sequence). The CDR3 has 15 residues. CDR3 in DNA: TGTGCCAGCAGTCTTATGGGTGACAGGCTGAATGGCTACACCTTC. Encoded protein: CASSLMGDRLNGYTF.

CDR3 bases: TGTGCCAGCAGTGGACAGGGGGCAGGTAATTCACCCCTCCACTTT. Translating it yields CASSGQGAGNSPLHF. This sequence joins TRBV2 and TRBJ1-6; TRBD1 matches at 10 bases. CDR1 SNHLY and CDR2 FYNNEI come from the germline V gene. V lost 4 bases and J lost 6; bases outside the gene matches: 3. The CDR3 sequence is 15 residues long. Full variable domain (outside the CDR3, taken from reference TRBV2 and TRBJ1-6): EPEVTQTPSHQVTQMGQEVILRCVPISNHLYFYWYRQILGQKVEFLVSFYNNEISEKSEIFDDQFSVERPDGSNFTLKIRSTKLEDSAMYFCASSGQGAGNSPLHFGNGTRLTVT.

The chain recombines TRBV30 with TRBJ2-1; D is unresolved. The germline gives CDR1 GTSNPN, CDR2 SVGIG (reference sequence). This CDR3 is built from 13 residues. Trimming cost V 2 bases and J 4 bases, with 9 bases left between them. The CDR3, as DNA: TGTGCCTGGAGTATGAGGCAGTACAATGAGCAGTTCTTC. Encoded protein: CAWSMRQYNEQFF.

This clone was recorded once. The chain combines TRBV11-2 with TRBJ1-3; TRBD1 agrees at 7 bases. Germline-derived CDR1 and CDR2 are SGHAT and FQNNGV. V lost 5 bases, J lost 4 bases, and 5 bases stayed unmatched. CDR3 length: 14 amino acids. The CDR3 spells CASSIHRGGNTIYF. The CDR3 bases are TGTGCCAGCAGCATTCACAGGGGCGGAAACACCATATATTTT.

This sequence joins TRBV7-3 and TRBJ1-3; perhaps TRBD1 as D (5 bases). The germline CDR1 and CDR2 sequences are SGHTA and FQGTGA. V was clipped by 5 bases and J by 8 bases, with 13 bases between them. This CDR3 region has 13 residues. CDR3 loop: CASSGRRGDTIYF. DNA of the CDR3: TGTGCCAGCAGCGGCCGACGGGGGGACACCATATATTTT.

This chain's CDR3 is CASSLTGSNEKLFF. The CDR3 region has the DNA TGTGCCAGCTCACTGACAGGGTCTAATGAAAAACTGTTTTTT. V gene TRBV18 combines with J gene TRBJ1-4; 7 positions agree with TRBD1. Unmatched junction bases numbered 2, after V lost 4 bases and J lost 3 bases. Germline V gene data show CDR1 as KGHSH and CDR2 as LQKENI. The CDR3 is 14 residues long.

CDR3 sequence (DNA): TGTGCCTGGTGGAGGTCCGACAATGAGCAGTTCTTC. Protein sequence: CAWWRSDNEQFF. This sequence joins TRBV30 and TRBJ2-1, with a weak D call TRBD2 (5 bases). V was trimmed by 5 bases and J by 5 bases, leaving 10 bases between them. This CDR3 spans 12 amino acids. Germline assignment: CDR1 GTSNPN and CDR2 SVGIG (reference sequence). Full variable domain (outside the CDR3, taken from reference TRBV30 and TRBJ2-1): SQTIHQWPATLVQPVGSPLSLECTVEGTSNPNLYWYRQAAGRGLQLLFYSVGIGQISSEVPQNLSASRPQDRQFILSSKKLLLSDSGFYLCAWWRSDNEQFFGPGTRLTVL.

This clone has just one count. Here the CDR3 reads CASSAGGAYTGELFF. The CDR3 coding sequence is TGTGCCAGCAGTGCCGGAGGGGCATACACCGGGGAGCTGTTTTTT. The gene calls are TRBV6-6 and TRBJ2-2; a possible D gene is TRBD2 (6 bases). The CDR3 loop spans 15 amino acids. Trimming took 5 bases from V and 3 from J, leaving 13 bases between them. The germline CDR1 and CDR2 sequences are MNHNY and SVGAGI (reference sequence).

The gene calls are TRBV24-1 and TRBJ1-1; D is possibly TRBD1 (6 bases). CDR3 length: 13 residues. V was clipped by 7 bases and J by 4 bases, with 12 bases between them. Per the germline V gene, CDR1 is KGHDR and CDR2 is SFDVKD. This chain's CDR3 is CATRDSTATEAFF. CDR3 DNA sequence: TGTGCCACCAGGGACAGCACGGCCACTGAAGCTTTCTTT.

The chain has TRBV3-1 (or the pseudogene TRBV3-2) and TRBJ1-2; D gene unclear. V was clipped by 1 base and J by 8 bases, with 11 bases between them. The CDR3 has 13 amino acids. Germline lookup yields CDR1 LGHDT and CDR2 YNNKEL (reference sequence). In DNA, the CDR3 is TGTGCCAGCAGCCAAGGAGTGGCGGAGGGCTACACCTTC. This gives the protein CASSQGVAEGYTF.

The chain couples TRBV5-6 to TRBJ1-2; perhaps TRBD1 as D (5 bases). The V gene lost 5 bases and the J gene lost 4 bases, with 15 bases spanning the gap. Germline values: CDR1 SGHDT, CDR2 YYEEEE. This CDR3 spans 14 amino acids. CDR3 residues: CASSRGDGSYGYTF. CDR3 DNA: TGTGCCAGCAGTCGGGGGGACGGAAGCTATGGCTACACCTTC.

The chain employs TRBV19 and TRBJ1-5, with D perhaps TRBD1 (6 bases). Per germline, CDR1 LNHDA and CDR2 SQIVND (reference sequence). CDR3 length: 15 amino acids. The germline V and J ends were trimmed by 5 bases and 6 bases, with 17 bases remaining between them. CDR3 nucleotides: TGTGCCAGTAGTGACAGGTTTGGCGATTTTCAGCCCCAGCATTTT. As protein: CASSDRFGDFQPQHF.

There are many counts of this clone. The chain couples TRBV5-6 to TRBJ2-1; TRBD1 agrees at 11 bases. Germline lookup yields CDR1 SGHDT and CDR2 YYEEEE. The CDR3 extends over 15 amino acids. Trimming took 2 bases from V and 8 from J; bases not matched to a gene: 6. CDR3 in DNA: TGTGCCAGCAGCTTCCGGGACAGGGGGATGTATGAGCAGTTCTTC. It specifies CASSFRDRGMYEQFF. Using reference TRBV5-6 and TRBJ2-1 for the parts outside the CDR3, the full variable domain is DAGVTQSPTHLIKTRGQQVTLRCSPKSGHDTVSWYQQALGQGPQFIFQYYEEEERQRGNFPDRFSGHQFPNYSSELNVNALLLGDSALYLCASSFRDRGMYEQFFGPGTRLTVL.

This chain joins TRBV7-2 and TRBJ2-3; TRBD2 might be the D (6 bases). V lost 5 bases and J 1 base, leaving 10 bases between the germline ends. CDR3 length: 14 residues. Germline-derived CDR1 and CDR2 are SGHTA and FQGNSA. CDR3 DNA: TGTGCCAGCAGCCACCGACTAGGCACAGATACGCAGTATTTT. Its protein is CASSHRLGTDTQYF.

This CDR3 is CASSLRDSLAKNIQYF. The CDR3 DNA follows: TGTGCCAGCAGCCTCCGGGACAGCCTAGCCAAAAACATTCAGTACTTC. The chain couples TRBV28 to TRBJ2-4; the match to TRBD1 covers 7 bases. From germline, CDR1 is MDHEN and CDR2 SYDVKM. The V gene end was trimmed by 6 bases and the J gene end by 0 bases; junction bases not matched to a gene: 8. The CDR3 is 16 amino acids.

This clone was observed a single time. The rearrangement links TRBV3-1 (or the pseudogene TRBV3-2) to TRBJ1-1; 8 nucleotides line up with TRBD1. The CDR3 has 15 residues. In germline, CDR1 is LGHDT, CDR2 YNNKEL (reference sequence). Germline trimming cut 1 base from V and 5 bases from J; bases unmatched to any gene: 6. DNA for the CDR3: TGTGCCAGCAGCCAAGGGACAGGGTATAGGACTGAAGCTTTCTTT. It specifies CASSQGTGYRTEAFF.

The chain is built from TRBV27 and TRBJ2-3; possibly TRBD1 for D (7 bases). The CDR3 consists of 12 residues. Germline V CDR1 and CDR2: MNHEY, SMNVEV (reference sequence). V lost 4 bases, J lost 8 bases, and 10 bases lay in between. CDR3 in DNA: TGTGCCAGCAGTTCCAGGGGGGTTACGCAGTATTTT. Protein product: CASSSRGVTQYF.

The rearrangement links TRBV11-2 to TRBJ2-3, with 10 positions matching TRBD2. Germline V gives CDR1 SGHAT, CDR2 FQNNGV. The CDR3 runs to 16 residues. The junction had 8 bases not matched to a gene; V was cut back by 3 bases and J by 5 bases. The CDR3 loop is CASSFPERGGVDTQYF. DNA of the CDR3: TGTGCCAGCAGCTTCCCCGAGCGGGGGGGCGTAGATACGCAGTATTTT.

J is TRBJ1-6 and V is TRBV2; 8 bases line up with TRBD1. J lost 10 bases, V lost 8 bases, and 10 bases had no gene match. There are 14 residues in the CDR3. Germline values: CDR1 SNHLY, CDR2 FYNNEI. CDR3 nucleotide sequence: TGTGCCAGCGCCCCCCGGACAGGGAGGTCACCCCTCCACTTT. It yields the protein CASAPRTGRSPLHF.

The chain links TRBV10-3 to TRBJ2-2; TRBD2 might be the D (5 bases). CDR3 length: 15 amino acids. CDR1 and CDR2 (germline): ENHRY, SYGVKD. The germline V and J ends were trimmed by 6 bases and 0 bases, with 11 bases remaining between them. In DNA, the CDR3 is TGTGCCATCAGGAGGGTATTTGCGAACACCGGGGAGCTGTTTTTT. Translating it yields CAIRRVFANTGELFF.

This chain connects TRBV15 to TRBJ2-1; TRBD1 matches at 10 bases. With 3 bases clipped from V and 4 bases from J, the junction kept 6 bases outside the gene matches. There are 16 residues in the CDR3. The germline V gene encodes CDR1 LNHNV and CDR2 YYDKDF (reference sequence). CDR3 sequence reads: CATSRRGDRGYNEQFF. CDR3 coding DNA: TGTGCCACCAGCAGGCGAGGGGACAGGGGTTACAATGAGCAGTTCTTC.

This clone was seen ten or more times. The rearrangement joins TRBV2 to TRBJ1-5; unclear D gene. The CDR3 spans 15 residues. CDR1 SNHLY and CDR2 FYNNEI come from the germline V gene. The V gene lost 5 bases and the J gene lost 0 bases, with 11 bases spanning the gap. In nucleotides, the CDR3 is TGTGCCAGCAGTTGGGGAGGATATAGCAATCAGCCCCAGCATTTT. This codes for CASSWGGYSNQPQHF.

This clone came up a few times. The gene calls are TRBV9 and TRBJ1-2; possible D gene TRBD1, 5 bases. The CDR3 runs 13 residues. V was clipped by 3 bases and J by 8 bases, with 14 bases between them. Germline V CDR1 and CDR2: SGDLS, YYNGEE. CDR3 sequence: CASSDGQGSGYTF. Here the CDR3 DNA reads TGTGCCAGCAGCGACGGGCAGGGTAGCGGCTACACCTTC.

The chain couples TRBV7-6 to TRBJ2-3, with TRBD2 matching over 11 bases. J was trimmed by 6 bases and V by 4 bases; bases with no gene match: 9. Germline CDR1 and CDR2: SGHVS and FNYEAQ. The CDR3 has 16 residues. The CDR3 loop is CASSSNSGGAGDTQYF. Here the CDR3 DNA reads TGTGCCAGCAGCTCTAATAGCGGGGGGGCCGGGGATACGCAGTATTTT.

This chain connects TRBV28 to TRBJ1-1; 8 nucleotides match TRBD1. The CDR3 runs 16 residues. The germline gives CDR1 MDHEN, CDR2 SYDVKM. V lost 8 bases to trimming and J lost 2 bases; unmatched junction nucleotides: 13. Here the CDR3 reads CASEKSQGALNTEAFF. DNA for the CDR3: TGTGCCAGCGAAAAATCCCAGGGGGCATTAAACACTGAAGCTTTCTTT.

This clone was picked up one time. The rearrangement links TRBV7-2 to TRBJ2-2; D unresolved. Trimming shortened V by 5 bases and J by 5 bases, and 9 bases separated the two germline ends. The CDR3 is made up of 13 amino acids. Looked up from germline, CDR1 is SGHTA and CDR2 is FQGNSA. Written as DNA, the CDR3 is TGTGCCAGCAGCCCCCTAGTAACCGGGGAGCTGTTTTTT. The encoded protein is CASSPLVTGELFF. The entire variable domain, with the rest obtained from reference TRBV7-2 and TRBJ2-2, is as follows: GAGVSQSPSNKVTEKGKDVELRCDPISGHTALYWYRQSLGQGLEFLIYFQGNSAPDKSGLPSDRFSAERTGGSVSTLTIQRTQQEDSAVYLCASSPLVTGELFFGEGSRLTVL.